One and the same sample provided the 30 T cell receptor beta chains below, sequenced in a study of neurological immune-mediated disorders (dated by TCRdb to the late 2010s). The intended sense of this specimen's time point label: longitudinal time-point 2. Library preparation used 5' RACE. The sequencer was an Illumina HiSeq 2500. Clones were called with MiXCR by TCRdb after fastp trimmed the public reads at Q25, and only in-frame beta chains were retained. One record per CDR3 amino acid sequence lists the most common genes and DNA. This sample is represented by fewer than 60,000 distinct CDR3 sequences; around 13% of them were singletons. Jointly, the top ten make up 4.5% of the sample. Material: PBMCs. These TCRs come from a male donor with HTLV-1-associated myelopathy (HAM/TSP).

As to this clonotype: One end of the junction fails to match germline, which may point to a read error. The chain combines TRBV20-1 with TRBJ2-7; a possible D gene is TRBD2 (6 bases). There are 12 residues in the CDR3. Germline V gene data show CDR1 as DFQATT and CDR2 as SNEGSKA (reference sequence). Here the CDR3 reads CSASWDSYEQYF. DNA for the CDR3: TGCAGTGCTAGCTGGGACTCCTATGAGCAGTACTTC.

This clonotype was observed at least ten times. This CDR3 is CATSDRVYTQYF. In DNA form, the CDR3 reads TGTGCCACCTCCGACAGGGTCTATACGCAGTATTTT. The V call is TRBV24-1, the J call TRBJ2-3; TRBD1 matches 7 bases. The ends lost 9 bases at V and 7 bases at J; junction bases unmatched: 6. Germline V gives CDR1 KGHDR, CDR2 SFDVKD. CDR3 size: 12 residues.

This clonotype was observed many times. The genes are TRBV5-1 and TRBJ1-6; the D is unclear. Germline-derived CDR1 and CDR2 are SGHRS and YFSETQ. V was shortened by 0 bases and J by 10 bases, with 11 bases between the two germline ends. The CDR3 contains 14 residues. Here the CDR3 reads CASSLETVGSPLHF. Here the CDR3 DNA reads TGCGCCAGCAGCTTGGAAACAGTAGGATCACCCCTCCACTTT.

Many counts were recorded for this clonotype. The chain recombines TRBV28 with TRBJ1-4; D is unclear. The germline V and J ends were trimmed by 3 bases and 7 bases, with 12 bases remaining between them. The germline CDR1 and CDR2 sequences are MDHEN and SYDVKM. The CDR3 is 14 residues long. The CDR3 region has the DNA TGTGCCAGCAGTTTTGGGTGGAGGACTGAAAAACTGTTTTTT. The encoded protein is CASSFGWRTEKLFF.

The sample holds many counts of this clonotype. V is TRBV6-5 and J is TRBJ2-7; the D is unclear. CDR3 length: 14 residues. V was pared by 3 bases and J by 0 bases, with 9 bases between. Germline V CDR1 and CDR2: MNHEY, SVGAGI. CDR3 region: CASSYRAGSYEQYF. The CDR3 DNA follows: TGTGCCAGCAGTTATAGGGCAGGCTCCTACGAGCAGTACTTC.

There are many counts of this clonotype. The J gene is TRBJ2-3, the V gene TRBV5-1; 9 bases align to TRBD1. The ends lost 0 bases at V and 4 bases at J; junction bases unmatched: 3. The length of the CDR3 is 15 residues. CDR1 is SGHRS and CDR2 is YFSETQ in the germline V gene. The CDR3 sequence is CASSLGGQGPDTQYF. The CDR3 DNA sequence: TGCGCCAGCAGCTTGGGGGGACAGGGTCCAGATACGCAGTATTTT.

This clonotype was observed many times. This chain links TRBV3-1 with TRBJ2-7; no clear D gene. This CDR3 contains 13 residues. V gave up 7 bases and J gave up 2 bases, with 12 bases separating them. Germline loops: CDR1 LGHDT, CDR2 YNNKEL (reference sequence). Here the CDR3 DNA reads TGTGCCAGCACCCCGAATGGGGCCTACGAGCAGTACTTC. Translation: CASTPNGAYEQYF.

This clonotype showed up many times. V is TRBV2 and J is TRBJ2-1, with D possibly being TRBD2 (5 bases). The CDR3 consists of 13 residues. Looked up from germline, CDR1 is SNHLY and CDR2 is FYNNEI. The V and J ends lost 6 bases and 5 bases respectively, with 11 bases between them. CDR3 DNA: TGTGCCAGCAGCCTGGACGGGAACAATGAGCAGTTCTTC. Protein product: CASSLDGNNEQFF.

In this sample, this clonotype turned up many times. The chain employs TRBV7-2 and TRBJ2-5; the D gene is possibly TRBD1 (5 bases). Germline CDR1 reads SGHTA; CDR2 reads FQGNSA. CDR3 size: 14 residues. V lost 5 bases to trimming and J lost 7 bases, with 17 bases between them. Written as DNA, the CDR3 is TGTGCCAGCAGCCTCTCGACAGTAAGGGGGACCCAGTACTTC. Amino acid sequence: CASSLSTVRGTQYF.

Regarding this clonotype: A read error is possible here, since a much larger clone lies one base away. CDR3 DNA sequence: TGTGCCAGCAGTCCCAGCTCCTCGGACAATGAGCAGTTCTTC. Translated: CASSPSSSDNEQFF. This rearrangement joins TRBV12-3 or TRBV12-4 to TRBJ2-1; D is uncertain. The CDR3 spans 14 residues. V gave up 5 bases and J gave up 5 bases, with 13 bases separating them.

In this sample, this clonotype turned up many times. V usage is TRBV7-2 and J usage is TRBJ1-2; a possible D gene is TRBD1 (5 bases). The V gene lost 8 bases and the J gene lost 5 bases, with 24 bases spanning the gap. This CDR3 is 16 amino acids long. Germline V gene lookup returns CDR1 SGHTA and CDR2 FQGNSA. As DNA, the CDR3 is TGTGCCAGCGCGTCGAGGGGAACTCCGGGGTATTATGGCTACACCTTC. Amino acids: CASASRGTPGYYGYTF. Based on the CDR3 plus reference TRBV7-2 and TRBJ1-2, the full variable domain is GAGVSQSPSNKVTEKGKDVELRCDPISGHTALYWYRQSLGQGLEFLIYFQGNSAPDKSGLPSDRFSAERTGGSVSTLTIQRTQQEDSAVYLCASASRGTPGYYGYTFGSGTRLTVV.

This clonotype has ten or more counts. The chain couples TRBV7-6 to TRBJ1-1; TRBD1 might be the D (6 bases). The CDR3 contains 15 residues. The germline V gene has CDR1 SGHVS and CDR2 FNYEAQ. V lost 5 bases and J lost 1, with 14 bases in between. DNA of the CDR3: TGTGCCAGCAGCGGCCTCGGGGGGCAGAACACTGAAGCTTTCTTT. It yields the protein CASSGLGGQNTEAFF.

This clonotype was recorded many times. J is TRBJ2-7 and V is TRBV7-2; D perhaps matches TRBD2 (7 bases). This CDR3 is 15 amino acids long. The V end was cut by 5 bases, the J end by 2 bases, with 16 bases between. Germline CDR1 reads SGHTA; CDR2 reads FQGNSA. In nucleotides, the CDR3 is TGTGCCAGCAGCGGAAAGGGGGGGACGACCTACGAGCAGTACTTC. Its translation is CASSGKGGTTYEQYF.

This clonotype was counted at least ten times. The CDR3 sequence: CAWSHMHEQYF. CDR3 nucleotide sequence: TGTGCCTGGAGTCATATGCACGAGCAGTACTTC. The chain carries TRBV30 and TRBJ2-7; no clear D. The CDR3 has 11 residues. Per the germline V gene, CDR1 is GTSNPN and CDR2 is SVGIG (reference sequence). V was pared by 2 bases and J by 5 bases, with 7 bases between.

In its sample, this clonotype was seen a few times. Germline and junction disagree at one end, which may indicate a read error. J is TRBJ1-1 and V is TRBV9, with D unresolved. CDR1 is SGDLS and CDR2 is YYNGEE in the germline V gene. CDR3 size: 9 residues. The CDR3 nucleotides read TGTGCCAGCAGCCCAGCCCTCCTCTTT. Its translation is CASSPALLF.

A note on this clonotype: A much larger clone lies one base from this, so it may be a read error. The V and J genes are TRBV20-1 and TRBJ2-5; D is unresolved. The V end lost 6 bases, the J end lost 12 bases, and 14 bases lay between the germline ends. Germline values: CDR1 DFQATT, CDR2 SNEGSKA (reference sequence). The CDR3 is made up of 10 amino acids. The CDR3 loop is CSALLGTKYF. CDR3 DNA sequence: TGCAGTGCACTCCTCGGAACCAAGTACTTC.

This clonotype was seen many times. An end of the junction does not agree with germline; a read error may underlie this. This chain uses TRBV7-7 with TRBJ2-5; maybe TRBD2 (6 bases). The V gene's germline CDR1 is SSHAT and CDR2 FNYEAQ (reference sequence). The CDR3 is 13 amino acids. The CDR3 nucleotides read TGTGCTAGCAGCTTACTGGCGGGGCAGGGCCAGTACTTC. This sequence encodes CASSLLAGQGQYF. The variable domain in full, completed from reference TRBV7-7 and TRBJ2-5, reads GAGVSQSPRYKVTKRGQDVTLRCDPISSHATLYWYQQALGQGPEFLTYFNYEAQPDKSGLPSDRFSAERPEGSISTLTIQRTEQRDSAMYRCASSLLAGQGQYFGPGTRLLVL.

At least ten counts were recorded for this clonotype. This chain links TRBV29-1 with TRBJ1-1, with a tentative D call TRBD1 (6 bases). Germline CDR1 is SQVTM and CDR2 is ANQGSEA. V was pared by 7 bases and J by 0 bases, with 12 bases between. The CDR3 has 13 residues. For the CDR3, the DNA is TGCAGCGCGTCCGGGACAATGAACACTGAAGCTTTCTTT. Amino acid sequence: CSASGTMNTEAFF.

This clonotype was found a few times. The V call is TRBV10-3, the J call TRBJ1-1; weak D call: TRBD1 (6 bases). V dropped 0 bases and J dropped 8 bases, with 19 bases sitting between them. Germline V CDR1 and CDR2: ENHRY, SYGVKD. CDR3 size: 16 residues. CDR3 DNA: TGTGCCATCAGTGAGTCGCGTAGGGGGAGGGAGAACGAAGCTTTCTTT. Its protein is CAISESRRGRENEAFF.

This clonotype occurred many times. CDR3 DNA: TGTGCCAGCAGCTTCCGGGACAGGGGGCGAGAGACCCAGTACTTC. This codes for CASSFRDRGRETQYF. The rearrangement links TRBV5-5 to TRBJ2-5, with 12 positions matching TRBD1. The CDR3 extends over 15 amino acids. The ends lost 2 bases at V and 4 bases at J; junction bases unmatched: 3. Germline CDR1 reads SGHKS; CDR2 reads YYEKEE (reference sequence).

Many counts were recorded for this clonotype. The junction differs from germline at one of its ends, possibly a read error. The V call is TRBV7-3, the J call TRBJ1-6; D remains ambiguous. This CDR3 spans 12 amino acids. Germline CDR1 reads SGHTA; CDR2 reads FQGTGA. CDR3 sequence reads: CASSSNNSPLHF. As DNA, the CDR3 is TGTGCCAGCAGCTCCAATAATTCACCCCTCCACTTT.

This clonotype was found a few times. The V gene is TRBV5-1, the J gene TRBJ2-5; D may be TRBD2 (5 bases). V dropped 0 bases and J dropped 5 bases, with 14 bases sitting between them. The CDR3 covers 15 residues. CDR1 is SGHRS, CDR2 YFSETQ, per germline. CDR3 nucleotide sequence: TGCGCCAGCAGCTTGGAAGGCTCGTCGGGGGAGACCCAGTACTTC. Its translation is CASSLEGSSGETQYF.

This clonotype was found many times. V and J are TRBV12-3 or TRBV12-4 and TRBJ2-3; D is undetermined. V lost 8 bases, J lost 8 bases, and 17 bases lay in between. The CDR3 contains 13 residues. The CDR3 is CASSSNPDGTQYF. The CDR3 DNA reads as TGTGCCAGCTCCAGTAACCCGGACGGTACGCAGTATTTT.

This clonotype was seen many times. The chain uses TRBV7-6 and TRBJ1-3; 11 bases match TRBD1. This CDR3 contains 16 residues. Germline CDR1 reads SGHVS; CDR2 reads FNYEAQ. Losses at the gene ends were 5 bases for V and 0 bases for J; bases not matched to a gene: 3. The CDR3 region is CASSAGTGGSGNTIYF. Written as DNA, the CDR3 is TGTGCCAGCAGCGCCGGGACAGGGGGCTCTGGAAACACCATATATTTT.

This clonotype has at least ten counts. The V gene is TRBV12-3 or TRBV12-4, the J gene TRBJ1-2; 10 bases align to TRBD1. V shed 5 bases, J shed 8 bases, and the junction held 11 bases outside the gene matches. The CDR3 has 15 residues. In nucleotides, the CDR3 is TGTGCCAGCAGTGGACCCGGGACAGGGGCCTACGGCTACACCTTC. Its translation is CASSGPGTGAYGYTF.

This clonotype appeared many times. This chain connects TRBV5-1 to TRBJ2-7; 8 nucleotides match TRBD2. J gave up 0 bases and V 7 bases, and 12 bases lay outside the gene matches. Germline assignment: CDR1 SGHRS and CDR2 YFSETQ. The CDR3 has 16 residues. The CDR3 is CASGRGERGNSYEQYF. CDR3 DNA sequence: TGCGCCAGCGGCCGTGGGGAGCGGGGGAACTCCTACGAGCAGTACTTC.

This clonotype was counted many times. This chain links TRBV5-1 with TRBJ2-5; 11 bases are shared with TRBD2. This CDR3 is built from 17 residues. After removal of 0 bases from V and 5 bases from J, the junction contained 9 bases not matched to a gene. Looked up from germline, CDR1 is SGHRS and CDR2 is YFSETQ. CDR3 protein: CASSLASGGSGQETQYF. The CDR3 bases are TGCGCCAGCAGCTTGGCTAGCGGGGGGTCTGGACAGGAGACCCAGTACTTC.

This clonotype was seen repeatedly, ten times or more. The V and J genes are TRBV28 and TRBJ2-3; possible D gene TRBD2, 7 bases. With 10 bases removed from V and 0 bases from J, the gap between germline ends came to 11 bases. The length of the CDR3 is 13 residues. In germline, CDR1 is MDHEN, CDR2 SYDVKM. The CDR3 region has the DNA TGTGCCACTCGGGGGGCCAGCACAGATACGCAGTATTTT. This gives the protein CATRGASTDTQYF.

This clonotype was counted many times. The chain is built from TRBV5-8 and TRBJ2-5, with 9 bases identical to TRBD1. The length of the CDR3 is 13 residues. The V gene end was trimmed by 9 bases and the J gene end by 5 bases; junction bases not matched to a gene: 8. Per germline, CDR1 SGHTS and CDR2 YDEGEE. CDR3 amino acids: CATYTGGKETQYF. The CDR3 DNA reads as TGTGCCACCTATACAGGGGGCAAGGAGACCCAGTACTTC.

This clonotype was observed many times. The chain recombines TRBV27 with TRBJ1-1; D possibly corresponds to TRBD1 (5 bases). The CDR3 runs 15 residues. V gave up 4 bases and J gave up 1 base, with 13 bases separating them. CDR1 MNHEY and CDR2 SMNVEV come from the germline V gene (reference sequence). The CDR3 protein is CASSSFGTQNTEAFF. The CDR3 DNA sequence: TGTGCCAGCAGTTCTTTCGGGACTCAGAACACTGAAGCTTTCTTT.